Following are 24 T cell receptor beta chains from one sample sequenced in a study of blood T cells in healthy people across ages. Primed by a sample-barcoded 5' primer and a J-beta primer mix, a second PCR proceeded for about 6 to 11 cycles. MiXCR, run by TCRdb on the 5' RACE reads, gives a single entry per CDR3 protein. This table has over 1,300,000 distinct CDR3 sequences, around 55% appearing once. The sample consisted of blood. The receptors shown here come from a man between 18 and 35 years old in good health.

The CDR3 loop is CASGTNTEAFF. CDR3 in DNA: TGTGCCTCGGGGACGAACACTGAAGCTTTCTTT. This sequence joins TRBV10-3 and TRBJ1-1, with a weak D call TRBD1 (5 bases). The CDR3 has 11 amino acids. The V gene lost 11 bases and the J gene lost 1 base, with 8 bases spanning the gap. The germline V gene has CDR1 ENHRY and CDR2 SYGVKD.

J is TRBJ2-1 and V is TRBV15; 10 bases align to TRBD1. The CDR3 totals 18 residues. CDR1 and CDR2 from the germline V gene are LNHNV and YYDKDF (reference sequence). Trimming removed 3 bases from V and 0 bases from J; junction bases left unmatched: 8. The CDR3 loop is CATSSPGTGVSSYNEQFF. The CDR3 region has the DNA TGTGCCACCAGCAGTCCCGGGACAGGGGTCAGCTCCTACAATGAGCAGTTCTTC.

Here the CDR3 DNA reads TGTGCCAGCAGCTTATATAGGCCGGGGGCTTTGCTGGAGACCCAGTACTTC. Amino acids: CASSLYRPGALLETQYF. V gene TRBV13 combines with J gene TRBJ2-7; TRBD1 or TRBD2 may be the D gene (6 bases each). The end of the DNA aligns better with TRBJ2-5, so the J call may be wrong. The CDR3 is 17 amino acids. Per the germline V gene, CDR1 is PRHDT and CDR2 is FYEKMQ (reference sequence).

The J gene is TRBJ2-5, the V gene TRBV5-1, with D perhaps TRBD1 (6 bases). This CDR3 region has 13 residues. Between the trimmed V and J ends, which lost 4 bases and 4 bases, there was a span of 11 bases. Germline V gene lookup returns CDR1 SGHRS and CDR2 YFSETQ. CDR3 in amino acids: CASSQGWSETQYF. The DNA of the CDR3 is TGCGCCAGCAGCCAGGGGTGGTCAGAGACCCAGTACTTC.

The chain joins TRBV5-1 to TRBJ2-1, with 8 bases fitting TRBD1. The V and J ends lost 4 bases and 9 bases, in that order; junction bases with no gene match: 3. This CDR3 spans 12 amino acids. Per the germline V gene, CDR1 is SGHRS and CDR2 is YFSETQ. The CDR3 nucleotides are TGCGCCAGCAGCGTAGACAGGGGTGAGCAGTTCTTC. Its translation: CASSVDRGEQFF. Based on the CDR3 plus reference TRBV5-1 and TRBJ2-1, the full variable domain is KAGVTQTPRYLIKTRGQQVTLSCSPISGHRSVSWYQQTPGQGLQFLFEYFSETQRNKGNFPGRFSGRQFSNSRSEMNVSTLELGDSALYLCASSVDRGEQFFGPGTRLTVL.

This chain joins TRBV6-5 and TRBJ1-2; TRBD1 agrees at 8 bases. The CDR3 spans 12 residues. V was clipped by 5 bases and J by 6 bases; unmatched bases: 2. From germline, CDR1 is MNHEY and CDR2 SVGAGI. The CDR3 region has the DNA TGTGCCAGCAGTCGACAGGGGCATGGCTACACCTTC. It specifies CASSRQGHGYTF.

This clonotype was found once. The chain carries TRBV21-1 and TRBJ2-4; the table's D call, TRBD1, has no DNA check behind it. Gene TRBJ2-7 matches the end of the DNA better, so the J call may be wrong. TRBV21-1 is a pseudogene segment. The length of the CDR3 is 15 residues. The CDR3 nucleotides are TGTGCCAGCAGCAAAGGCCACGAGGGGGCCGACGAGCAGTACTTC. It is translated as CASSKGHEGADEQYF.

CDR3 in amino acids: CASSVDGGGQPQHF. The CDR3 DNA reads TGTGCCAGCAGCGTAGACGGGGGGGGACAGCCCCAGCATTTT. The chain carries TRBV9 and TRBJ1-5, with D possibly TRBD1 on 5 matching bases. The CDR3 contains 14 residues. The V and J ends lost 0 bases and 7 bases respectively, with 11 bases between them. Germline CDR1 SGDLS, CDR2 YYNGEE. Combining the CDR3 with reference TRBV9 and TRBJ1-5 gives the whole variable domain DSGVTQTPKHLITATGQRVTLRCSPRSGDLSVYWYQQSLDQGLQFLIQYYNGEERAKGNILERFSAQQFPDLHSELNLSSLELGDSALYFCASSVDGGGQPQHFGDGTRLSIL.

V and J are TRBV3-1 and TRBJ2-5, with a tentative D call TRBD2 (5 bases). Germline loops: CDR1 LGHDT, CDR2 YNNKEL (reference sequence). The CDR3 totals 15 residues. Trimming pared 4 bases from V and 2 bases from J, leaving 14 bases between. The CDR3, as DNA: TGTGCCAGCAGCCTACCCATAGCGCGGCAAGAGACCCAGTACTTC. This gives the protein CASSLPIARQETQYF.

This sequence joins TRBV2 and TRBJ2-7, with 11 nucleotides matching TRBD1. The J call is uncertain, as TRBJ2-5 better fits the DNA end. The CDR3 spans 15 residues. Germline CDR1 reads SNHLY; CDR2 reads FYNNEI. CDR3 loop: CASSSQDRGLGTQYF. Written as DNA, the CDR3 is TGTGCCAGCAGTTCCCAGGACAGGGGGCTCGGGACCCAGTACTTC.

This clonotype was seen a handful of times. The chain has TRBV29-1 and TRBJ1-1, with D possibly being TRBD1 (6 bases). The CDR3 loop spans 11 amino acids. Trimming removed 7 bases from V and 4 bases from J, with 10 bases in between. Germline assignment: CDR1 SQVTM and CDR2 ANQGSEA. DNA of the CDR3: TGCAGCGCCACAGGGACCACTGAAGCTTTCTTT. Translation gives CSATGTTEAFF.

The chain joins TRBV5-4 to TRBJ2-1, with TRBD2 as a possible D gene (5 bases). In germline, CDR1 is SGHNT, CDR2 YYREEE (reference sequence). Trimming took 1 base from V and 6 from J, leaving 11 bases between them. This CDR3 is 14 amino acids long. CDR3 nucleotides: TGTGCCAGCAGCTTGAGTCTGCGGGCCAATGAGCAGTTCTTC. It is translated as CASSLSLRANEQFF.

This clonotype appeared once. This chain joins TRBV4-1 and TRBJ1-5; D not certain. This CDR3 spans 15 amino acids. CDR1 is MGHRA, CDR2 YSYEKL, per germline. V was clipped by 1 base and J by 8 bases, with 15 bases between them. In DNA form, the CDR3 reads TGCGCCAGCAGCCAAGTAGATGCCGGCGAAGAGCCCCAGCATTTT. Protein sequence: CASSQVDAGEEPQHF.

This clonotype was counted a few times. J is TRBJ2-3 and V is TRBV5-1; D is uncertain. The length of the CDR3 is 16 residues. CDR1 SGHRS and CDR2 YFSETQ come from the germline V gene. V shed 0 bases and J shed 2 bases, with 13 bases lying between them. The CDR3 protein is CASSLGSGGSTDTQYF. The CDR3 nucleotides read TGCGCCAGCAGCTTGGGCTCGGGCGGATCCACAGATACGCAGTATTTT.

The CDR3 loop is CASSSRNYNSPLHF. CDR3 DNA sequence: TGTGCCAGCAGTTCGAGAAACTATAATTCACCCCTCCACTTT. The chain carries TRBV6-6 and TRBJ1-6; D is unclear. Germline values: CDR1 MNHNY, CDR2 SVGAGI (reference sequence). V gave up 4 bases and J gave up 3 bases, with 7 bases separating them. The CDR3 is 14 amino acids.

The CDR3 reads CSAGLRNSGGEAQYF. In DNA, the CDR3 is TGCAGTGCTGGTTTGAGAAACAGCGGAGGTGAGGCCCAGTACTTC. This sequence joins TRBV20-1 and TRBJ2-7; D possibly corresponds to TRBD2 (5 bases). The CDR3 covers 15 residues. The germline V and J ends were trimmed by 5 bases and 10 bases, with 27 bases remaining between them. In germline, CDR1 is DFQATT, CDR2 SNEGSKA (reference sequence).

This clonotype was seen a few times. The chain couples TRBV10-3 to TRBJ1-4; TRBD1 might be the D (5 bases). The CDR3 consists of 15 residues. The V end lost 4 bases, the J end lost 5 bases, and 14 bases lay between the germline ends. Germline lookup yields CDR1 ENHRY and CDR2 SYGVKD. CDR3 sequence: CAISGTGTPNEKLFF. CDR3 DNA sequence: TGTGCCATCAGTGGTACCGGGACCCCGAATGAAAAACTGTTTTTT.

The genes are TRBV7-2 and TRBJ2-5; 8 nucleotides match TRBD1. CDR3 length: 15 amino acids. CDR1 is SGHTA and CDR2 is FQGNSA in the germline V gene. V was clipped by 0 bases and J by 11 bases; unmatched bases: 11. CDR3 DNA: TGTGCCAGCAGCTTAGCGGGACAGGAGATCAATGAGCAGTACTTC. Translated, it gives CASSLAGQEINEQYF.

This clonotype was seen at least ten times. The V gene is TRBV27, the J gene TRBJ1-2; maybe TRBD1 (5 bases). Deletions cut 0 bases from V and 4 bases from J, with 9 bases between. CDR1 MNHEY and CDR2 SMNVEV come from the germline V gene (reference sequence). The CDR3 has 14 amino acids. This CDR3 is CASSLSGGGYGYTF. The CDR3 nucleotides are TGTGCCAGCAGTTTATCGGGCGGGGGCTATGGCTACACCTTC.

This clonotype was recorded a few times. The chain joins TRBV4-2 to TRBJ2-7, with D possibly called TRBD1 or TRBD2 (5 bases each). The V gene lost 4 bases and the J gene lost 7 bases, with 14 bases spanning the gap. CDR1 LGHNA and CDR2 YNFKEQ come from the germline V gene. The CDR3 runs to 13 residues. The CDR3 region is CASSRRRDGEQYF. The CDR3 DNA sequence: TGTGCCAGCAGCCGCAGACGGGACGGGGAGCAGTACTTC.

The chain combines TRBV14 with TRBJ2-4, with D perhaps TRBD2 (5 bases). CDR3 size: 16 residues. The V gene lost 2 bases and the J gene lost 0 bases, with 11 bases spanning the gap. Germline CDR1 is SGHDN and CDR2 is FVKESK. The CDR3: CASSQSLAGAKNIQYF. DNA for the CDR3: TGTGCCAGCAGCCAAAGTCTGGCGGGAGCCAAAAACATTCAGTACTTC.

The CDR3 is CASSLARQAYEQYF. CDR3 coding DNA: TGTGCCAGCAGCTTAGCACGACAGGCCTACGAGCAGTACTTC. This chain joins TRBV7-8 and TRBJ2-7; maybe TRBD1 (6 bases). This CDR3 has 14 amino acids. V lost 0 bases to trimming and J lost 2 bases, with 8 bases between them. Per germline, CDR1 SGHVS and CDR2 FQNEAQ.

The chain joins TRBV11-2 to TRBJ2-5; D gene uncertain. The V and J ends lost 5 bases and 5 bases respectively, with 9 bases between them. The V gene's germline CDR1 is SGHAT and CDR2 FQNNGV. The CDR3 length is 12 residues. The CDR3 here is CASSMMTETQYF. Written as DNA, the CDR3 is TGTGCCAGCAGCATGATGACGGAGACCCAGTACTTC.

The chain is built from TRBV6-5 and TRBJ2-7, with D unresolved. This CDR3 is 16 amino acids long. V gave up 6 bases and J gave up 0 bases, with 18 bases separating them. In germline, CDR1 is MNHEY, CDR2 SVGAGI. The DNA for the CDR3 is TGTGCCAGCAGCGACGGGCCAGCAGAGAGCTCCTACGAGCAGTACTTC. Translating it yields CASSDGPAESSYEQYF.